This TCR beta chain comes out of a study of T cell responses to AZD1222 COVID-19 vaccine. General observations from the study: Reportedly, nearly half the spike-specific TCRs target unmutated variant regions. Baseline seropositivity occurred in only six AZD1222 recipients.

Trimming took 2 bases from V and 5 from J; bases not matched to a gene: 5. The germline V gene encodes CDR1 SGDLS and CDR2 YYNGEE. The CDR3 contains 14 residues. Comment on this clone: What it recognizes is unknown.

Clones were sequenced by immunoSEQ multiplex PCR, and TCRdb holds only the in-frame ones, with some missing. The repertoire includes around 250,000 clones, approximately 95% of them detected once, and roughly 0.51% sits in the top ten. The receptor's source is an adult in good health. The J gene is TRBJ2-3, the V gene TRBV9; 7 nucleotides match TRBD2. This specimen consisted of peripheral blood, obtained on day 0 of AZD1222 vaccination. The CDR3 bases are TGTGCCAGCAGCGTCGGGACTACACTAGATACGCAGTATTTT. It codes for CASSVGTTLDTQYF. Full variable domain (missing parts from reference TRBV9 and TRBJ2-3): DSGVTQTPKHLITATGQRVTLRCSPRSGDLSVYWYQQSLDQGLQFLIQYYNGEERAKGNILERFSAQQFPDLHSELNLSSLELGDSALYFCASSVGTTLDTQYFGPGTRLTVL.